The clone carrying this T cell receptor (beta chain) has just a few counts. The data belong to a study of early T cells in non-severe SARS-CoV-2 infection. Attachment of unique molecular identifiers to individual cDNA molecules was performed. In TCRdb, the 5' RACE reads were re-called with MiXCR into one record per CDR3 protein. Of over 85,000 distinct CDR3 sequences listed, over 10% are singletons. V was pared by 8 bases and J by 4 bases, with 17 bases between. The CDR3 contains 13 residues. Germline CDR1 reads DFQATT; CDR2 reads SNEGSKA (reference sequence). This receptor was identified in an adult who was a healthcare worker with PCR-confirmed SARS-CoV-2 infection or an uninfected control (not recorded which). V usage is TRBV20-1 and J usage is TRBJ1-2; weak D call: TRBD1 (5 bases). The sample consisted of whole blood, taken at baseline. For the CDR3, the DNA is TGCAGTTCCTCCCGCGGGGCGAGCTATGGCTACACCTTC. It specifies CSSSRGASYGYTF.